This T cell receptor (beta chain) emerged from a study of cytomegalovirus exposure and HLA in healthy donors. Turning to the study itself: In terms of ancestry, the Caucasian-associated cluster contained about 81% of the roughly 360 genotyped donors.

Remarks on this clone: Its target is not known.

Trimming at V came to 7 bases and at J to 1 base, leaving 15 bases not matched to a gene. The V gene's germline CDR1 is MNHEY and CDR2 SMNVEV (reference sequence). CDR3 size: 17 residues. This PCR relied on a set of 60 Vbeta primers and 13 Jbeta primers. Profiling relied on immunoSEQ multiplex PCR, and the TCRdb table lists in-frame clones only, not all of them. Here the sample spans about 160,000 clones, more than 80% being singletons. Study-wide points: While the bulk of TCR sequences proved rare, some public TCRs turned up in many donors.

The gene calls are TRBV27 and TRBJ1-1; 7 positions agree with TRBD1. The TCR originated in a woman younger than 30 in good health and CMV-seronegative. Sequencing used PBMCs. The CDR3 DNA follows: TGTGCCAGCACCCAAAACAGGGGAGGAGGGGAGAACACTGAAGCTTTCTTT. Amino acids: CASTQNRGGGENTEAFF.